Sequencing of this TCR beta chain was carried out in a study of blood T cells in healthy people across ages. Details on this clonotype: At one end the junction does not follow the germline gene, possibly because of a read error.

The germline V gene encodes CDR1 DFQATT and CDR2 SNEGSKA (reference sequence). This CDR3 is built from 16 residues. Using a J-beta primer mix together with a sample-barcoded 5' primer, a second PCR was run for roughly 7 to 11 cycles. Each cDNA molecule received a tag from a template-switch adaptor that had 12 random nucleotides. TCRdb processed the 5' RACE reads anew with MiXCR; each CDR3 protein has one entry. This sample has just over 1 million distinct CDR3 sequences, with 45% found just once. The origin of this receptor is a woman aged 55-69 years in good health. This chain joins TRBV20-1 and TRBJ2-1, with 12 bases aligning to TRBD2. The material sequenced was blood. For the CDR3, the DNA is TGCAGTACTAGAGTCACTAGCGGGAGGAGGAGCAATGAGCAGTTCTTC. Its translation: CSTRVTSGRRSNEQFF.